This is a list of T cell receptor beta chains from one sample in a study of blood T cells in healthy people across ages. TCRdb passed the 5' RACE reads through MiXCR, listing each CDR3 protein once. The sample contains 800,000 to 950,000 distinct CDR3 sequences, about 29% of which appear only once. The sample was also linked to a second study, of T cells of mothers and their children.

Sequences were obtained from blood. These receptors were obtained from a woman aged 40 to 55 in good health. Each CDR3 is given with its conserved first and last residue. Fields, in order: D gene, J gene, V gene, clone size, CDR3 DNA, CDR3 protein. A D gene is named only where the DNA matches it firmly. For some rows the clone size is stated as once, few or many, or as a class when expanded; others skip it.

NA,TRBJ2-7,TRBV28,NA,TGTGCCAGCAGTTTTGGGGAGACAGCGAGCTCCTACGAGCAGTACTTC,CASSFGETASSYEQYF
NA,TRBJ1-2,TRBV7-9,few,TGTGCCAGCAGCACGGGGGCCAGTAACTATGGCTACACCTTC,CASSTGASNYGYTF
NA,TRBJ2-7,TRBV5-1,many,TGCGCCAGCAGCCACGGACAGACCTACGAGCAGTACTTC,CASSHGQTYEQYF
NA,TRBJ2-3,TRBV7-7,many,TGTGCCAGCAGTCGACAGGGCACAGATACGCAGTATTTT,CASSRQGTDTQYF
NA,TRBJ2-5,TRBV5-5,NA,TGTGCCAGCAGCTTGGTGTCAGGGTCGGGAGAGACCCAGTACTTC,CASSLVSGSGETQYF
NA,TRBJ2-3,TRBV5-1,NA,TGCGCCAGCAGCTGGATGGATGGCACAGATACGCAGTATTTT,CASSWMDGTDTQYF
NA,TRBJ2-1,TRBV24-1,NA,TGTGCCACCAGTTCAGCGGGACACCGCTACAATGAGCAGTTCTTC,CATSSAGHRYNEQFF
NA,TRBJ2-3,TRBV4-2,NA,TGTGCCAGCAGCCAAGTCCTCAGCCCTGGTGTACAAGATACGCAGTATTTT,CASSQVLSPGVQDTQYF
NA,TRBJ2-1,TRBV5-1,many,TGCGCCAGCAGCTTTGAACCTCCCTACAATGAGCAGTTCTTC,CASSFEPPYNEQFF
NA,TRBJ2-2,TRBV7-3,NA,TGTGCCAGCAGCTCCGGGGGCACCACCTCCCGGGAGCTGTTTTTT,CASSSGGTTSRELFF
TRBD2,TRBJ2-7,TRBV28,many,TGTGCCAGCAGTTGGGGCGGGGGTGCCTACGAGCAGTACTTC,CASSWGGGAYEQYF
NA,TRBJ2-5,TRBV27,few,TGTGCCAGCAGTACCCTGATGGGGTCAAAGACCCAGTACTTC,CASSTLMGSKTQYF
NA,TRBJ1-2,TRBV7-3,NA,TGTGCCGGCAGCCCCGGCGGAGGGATGGATGGCTACACCTTC,CAGSPGGGMDGYTF
NA,TRBJ2-3,TRBV7-9,NA,TGTGCCAGCAGATTACAAGGAATCACAGGGCGCACAGATACGCAGTATTTT,CASRLQGITGRTDTQYF
NA,TRBJ2-1,TRBV20-1,NA,TGCAGTGCTAGAGGCCGGGGGGCCTCCTACAATGAGCAGTTCTTC,CSARGRGASYNEQFF
NA,TRBJ1-5,TRBV4-2,NA,TGTGCCAGCAGCCAAGATGTGCAGGGAAGCAATCAGCCCCAGCATTTT,CASSQDVQGSNQPQHF
TRBD2,TRBJ2-1,TRBV7-2,NA,TGTGCCAGCAGCTTAGGGGCTAGCGGGAGCTCCTACAATGAGCAGTTCTTC,CASSLGASGSSYNEQFF
TRBD2,TRBJ2-2,TRBV7-3,NA,TGTGCCAGCAGCTTAGGGACTAGCGCGAACACCGGGGAGCTGTTTTTT,CASSLGTSANTGELFF
TRBD2,TRBJ2-5,TRBV20-1,many,TGCAGTGCTACACGTGGGGGGGAGGGGGAGACCCAGTACTTC,CSATRGGEGETQYF
TRBD1,TRBJ1-2,TRBV4-3,few,TGCGCCAGCAGCCAAGACGGGATGACAGGGAACTATGGCTACACCTTC,CASSQDGMTGNYGYTF
NA,TRBJ2-1,TRBV6-2/TRBV6-3,few,TGTGCCAGCAGTTACGGGGCAGAGGAGTTCTTC,CASSYGAEEFF
TRBD1,TRBJ2-7,TRBV28,NA,TGTGCCAGCAGACCCGTCGGACAGGGTGGGTACGAGCAGTACTTC,CASRPVGQGGYEQYF
TRBD1,TRBJ2-7,TRBV7-2,many,TGTGCCAGCAGCCCGCAGGGGGCGCGGTACGAGCAGTACTTC,CASSPQGARYEQYF